These 2 T cell receptor beta chains share one sample of origin, sequenced in a study of shared clonotypes between healthy human individuals. Generated by immunoSEQ multiplex PCR, the TCRdb table keeps only in-frame clones and is missing some. Of millions of clones listed, more than 90% are singletons. What was sequenced was naive CD4+ T cells sorted from blood. Regarding subset: CD45RA+ positively selected. These receptors came from a man in his late teens or twenties in good health.

The count of this clone is one. The CDR3, as DNA: TGTGCCAGCAGTACTAGAAGGACAGGGACAGATACGCAGTATTTT. This encodes CASSTRRTGTDTQYF. This chain uses TRBV2 with TRBJ2-3, with 8 bases matching TRBD1. Germline CDR1 is SNHLY and CDR2 is FYNNEI. CDR3 length: 15 residues. V trimming: 5 bases; J trimming: 3 bases; junction bases outside the gene matches: 7.

The rearrangement links TRBV11-3 to TRBJ2-1, with D perhaps TRBD1 (7 bases). Germline V gives CDR1 SGHNT, CDR2 YENEEA. The CDR3 runs to 19 residues. Trimming removed 1 base from V and 0 bases from J, with 19 bases in between. CDR3 in amino acids: CASSLGPAGRDSSYNEQFF. The CDR3 DNA sequence: TGTGCCAGCAGCTTAGGGCCCGCCGGGCGGGACAGCTCCTACAATGAGCAGTTCTTC.